The T cell receptor beta chain under discussion was sequenced for a study of response to subunit inactivated influenza vaccine. Germline CDR1 and CDR2: SNHLY and FYNNEI. Between the trimmed V and J ends, which lost 1 base and 3 bases, there was a span of 9 bases. The CDR3 totals 15 residues. TCRdb re-called the RT-PCR reads through MiXCR, storing one row per CDR3 protein. The sample consists of 500,000 to 550,000 distinct CDR3 sequences, under 30% of them appearing once. These data were also reused for a study on T cells expressing NK-cell markers. That publication notes: In generating TCR beta cDNA, 5'RACE template switching with UMIs was used. Repertoires of TCR beta were obtained from T cells sorted as CD3+CD56+NKG2C+, CD3+CD56+NKG2C- and CD3+CD56-NKG2C+. Among CD8+ T cells from about six donors, dominant NKG2C+ clonotypes accounted for about 1.0-7.5%.

The TCR was taken from a man aged 50 or older who received an inactivated influenza vaccine. This chain connects TRBV2 to TRBJ2-2, with unresolved D. Source: CD4+ T cells sorted from PBMCs, taken approximately 13 days after vaccination. The CDR3 sequence: CASSEDRIYTGELFF. CDR3 coding DNA: TGTGCCAGCAGTGAAGATCGGATCTACACCGGGGAGCTGTTTTTT.